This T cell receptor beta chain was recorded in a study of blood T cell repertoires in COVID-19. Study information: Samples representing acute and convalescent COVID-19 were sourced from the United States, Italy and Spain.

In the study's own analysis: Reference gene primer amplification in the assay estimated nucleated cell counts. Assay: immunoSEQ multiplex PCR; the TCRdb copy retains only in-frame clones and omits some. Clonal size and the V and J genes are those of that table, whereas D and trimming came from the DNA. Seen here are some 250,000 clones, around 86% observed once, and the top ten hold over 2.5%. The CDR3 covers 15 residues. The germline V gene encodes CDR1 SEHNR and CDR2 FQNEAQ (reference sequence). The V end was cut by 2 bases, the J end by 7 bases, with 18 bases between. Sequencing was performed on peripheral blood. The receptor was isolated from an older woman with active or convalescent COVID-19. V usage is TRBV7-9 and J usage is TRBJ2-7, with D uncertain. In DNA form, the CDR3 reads TGTGCCAGCAGCTTAAGCTATCTACCTCCCGGGGAGCAGTACTTC. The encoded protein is CASSLSYLPPGEQYF. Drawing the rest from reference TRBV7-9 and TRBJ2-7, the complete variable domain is DTGVSQNPRHKITKRGQNVTFRCDPISEHNRLYWYRQTLGQGPEFLTYFQNEAQLEKSRLLSDRFSAERPKGSFSTLEIQRTEQGDSAMYLCASSLSYLPPGEQYFGPGTRLTVT.